Below, 20 T cell receptor beta chains from the same sample are listed, as sequenced in a study of beta chain features in type 1 diabetes. Expressed TCRB transcripts were sequenced because the isolated RNA had all been reverse transcribed beforehand. Sequencing was performed with immunoSEQ multiplex PCR; in TCRdb, only in-frame clones are kept and a portion is missing. Found here are 360,000 or so clones, around a fifth of them singletons; the top ten hold around 0.045%. The sequencing sample was made of naive CD4+ T cells from blood. Receptor source: a woman aged 18-30 years in good health.

The chain links TRBV2 to TRBJ2-7, with a weak D call TRBD2 (6 bases). Deletions cut 4 bases from V and 12 bases from J, with 25 bases between. The CDR3 totals 15 residues. CDR1 is SNHLY, CDR2 FYNNEI, per germline. CDR3 protein: CASSASWLALSKGYF. The CDR3 DNA is TGTGCCAGCAGTGCATCTTGGCTAGCGTTATCGAAGGGGTACTTC.

The chain is built from TRBV5-4 and TRBJ2-2, with a weak D call TRBD2 (6 bases). CDR1 is SGHNT, CDR2 YYREEE, per germline (reference sequence). This CDR3 region has 14 residues. V was shortened by 0 bases and J by 5 bases, with 8 bases between the two germline ends. This chain's CDR3 is CASSLGLETGELFF. CDR3 nucleotides: TGTGCCAGCAGCTTGGGACTAGAGACCGGGGAGCTGTTTTTT.

The chain is built from TRBV5-1 and TRBJ2-5, with D maybe TRBD2 (5 bases). The CDR3 totals 17 residues. Trimming took 0 bases from V and 0 from J, leaving 15 bases between them. The germline gives CDR1 SGHRS, CDR2 YFSETQ. CDR3 nucleotide sequence: TGCGCCAGCAGCTTGGGTTATGGCGGGCCGTACCAAGAGACCCAGTACTTC. This codes for CASSLGYGGPYQETQYF.

V and J are TRBV6-5 and TRBJ1-1, with TRBD1 matching over 7 bases. Germline V gives CDR1 MNHEY, CDR2 SVGAGI. There are 11 residues in the CDR3. V was clipped by 10 bases and J by 5 bases; unmatched bases: 4. This chain's CDR3 is CAISQGTEAFF. CDR3 sequence (DNA): TGTGCCATCTCACAGGGGACTGAAGCTTTCTTT.

The chain is built from TRBV2 and TRBJ1-1; TRBD1 aligns across 7 bases. CDR3 length equals 14 residues. Germline CDR1 SNHLY, CDR2 FYNNEI. J lost 7 bases, V lost 4 bases, and 9 bases had no gene match. CDR3 DNA: TGTGCCAGCAGTGCCCTCGGGACAGCCGTTGAAGCTTTCTTT. Translating gives CASSALGTAVEAFF.

This clone was seen a handful of times. The CDR3 reads CASSQDTPSGSYPRGGELFF. For the CDR3, the DNA is TGCGCCAGCAGCCAAGATACCCCTAGCGGGAGCTATCCCCGGGGCGGGGAGCTGTTTTTT. The chain recombines TRBV4-3 with TRBJ2-2; the match to TRBD2 covers 10 bases. Germline loops: CDR1 LGHNA, CDR2 YSLEER. The J segment lost 7 bases and the V segment lost 0 bases, leaving 17 bases of the junction unmatched. This CDR3 is 20 amino acids long.

As concerns this clone: This CDR3 is also generated by other DNA sequences in the sample. The CDR3 DNA reads as TGTGCCAGCAGCTTACAAGGAGGCACTGAAGCTTTCTTT. Translation gives CASSLQGGTEAFF. This chain uses TRBV7-9 with TRBJ1-1; D is undetermined. The CDR3 is 13 residues long. The V gene's germline CDR1 is SEHNR and CDR2 FQNEAQ (reference sequence). V gave up 2 bases and J gave up 4 bases, with 8 bases separating them.

A few counts support this clone. The genes are TRBV9 and TRBJ2-1; TRBD2 might be the D (6 bases). V was clipped by 4 bases and J by 0 bases, with 14 bases between them. Germline CDR1 is SGDLS and CDR2 is YYNGEE. This CDR3 comprises 16 residues. CDR3 loop: CASSIRGDSSYNEQFF. CDR3 nucleotides: TGTGCCAGCAGCATCCGCGGGGACTCCTCCTACAATGAGCAGTTCTTC. Drawing the rest from reference TRBV9 and TRBJ2-1, the complete variable domain is DSGVTQTPKHLITATGQRVTLRCSPRSGDLSVYWYQQSLDQGLQFLIQYYNGEERAKGNILERFSAQQFPDLHSELNLSSLELGDSALYFCASSIRGDSSYNEQFFGPGTRLTVL.

There are a few counts of this clone. The chain employs TRBV5-1 and TRBJ1-1; 7 bases are shared with TRBD1. V gave up 1 base and J gave up 4 bases; unmatched junction bases: 4. This CDR3 spans 14 amino acids. Germline assignment: CDR1 SGHRS and CDR2 YFSETQ. CDR3 in amino acids: CASSLRDSGTEAFF. As DNA, the CDR3 is TGCGCCAGCAGCTTGAGGGACAGTGGCACTGAAGCTTTCTTT. Full variable domain (outside the CDR3, taken from reference TRBV5-1 and TRBJ1-1): KAGVTQTPRYLIKTRGQQVTLSCSPISGHRSVSWYQQTPGQGLQFLFEYFSETQRNKGNFPGRFSGRQFSNSRSEMNVSTLELGDSALYLCASSLRDSGTEAFFGQGTRLTVV.

The rearrangement joins TRBV5-4 to TRBJ1-2; D is undetermined. V lost 0 bases and J lost 8, with 14 bases in between. From germline, CDR1 is SGHNT and CDR2 YYREEE (reference sequence). CDR3 length: 14 amino acids. The CDR3 is CASSLGGGSEGYTF. As DNA, the CDR3 is TGTGCCAGCAGCTTGGGCGGAGGGTCGGAAGGCTACACCTTC.

This chain joins TRBV30 and TRBJ2-3; 8 bases fit TRBD1. Trimming cost V 0 bases and J 3 bases; bases outside gene matches: 5. Germline CDR1 reads GTSNPN; CDR2 reads SVGIG (reference sequence). The CDR3 contains 15 residues. CDR3 residues: CAWSVQGGATDTQYF. In nucleotides, the CDR3 is TGTGCCTGGAGTGTACAGGGGGGCGCGACAGATACGCAGTATTTT.

This chain connects TRBV5-1 to TRBJ2-7; tentatively, D is TRBD1 (6 bases). This CDR3 spans 15 amino acids. Germline V lookup: CDR1 SGHRS, CDR2 YFSETQ. The ends were cut back, 4 bases at V and 6 bases at J, with 20 bases in the middle. The CDR3 DNA reads TGCGCCAGCAGCCCCCGTACAGGGTCCGCAGGCGAGCAGTACTTC. Protein product: CASSPRTGSAGEQYF. The variable domain in full, completed from reference TRBV5-1 and TRBJ2-7, reads KAGVTQTPRYLIKTRGQQVTLSCSPISGHRSVSWYQQTPGQGLQFLFEYFSETQRNKGNFPGRFSGRQFSNSRSEMNVSTLELGDSALYLCASSPRTGSAGEQYFGPGTRLTVT.

The chain is built from TRBV5-1 and TRBJ2-7; 8 bases are a match to TRBD2. V gave up 0 bases and J gave up 2 bases; unmatched junction bases: 4. The CDR3 consists of 15 residues. CDR1 SGHRS and CDR2 YFSETQ come from the germline V gene. The CDR3 DNA follows: TGCGCCAGCAGCTTGGGGGTAGCGGGGACCTACGAGCAGTACTTC. Its translation: CASSLGVAGTYEQYF.

In its sample, this clone was seen a few times. The rearrangement links TRBV15 to TRBJ1-5, with TRBD1 matching over 7 bases. Germline assignment: CDR1 LNHNV and CDR2 YYDKDF (reference sequence). V lost 9 bases and J lost 4; bases outside the gene matches: 6. The CDR3 is 13 amino acids. CDR3 region: CATSGDSNQPQHF. CDR3 sequence (DNA): TGTGCCACGTCAGGGGACAGTAATCAGCCCCAGCATTTT.

The chain carries TRBV4-1 and TRBJ2-6; D is unclear. The V end was cut by 1 base, the J end by 0 bases, with 13 bases between. Germline CDR1 and CDR2: MGHRA and YSYEKL. The CDR3 runs to 18 residues. As DNA, the CDR3 is TGCGCCAGCAGCCAAGTATCTCAGTTAAGCTCTGGGGCCAACGTCCTGACTTTC. It encodes CASSQVSQLSSGANVLTF.

Note on this clone: The same CDR3 can be traced to other DNA sequences in this sample. The chain recombines TRBV5-1 with TRBJ1-1, with D possibly matching TRBD1 (6 bases). The CDR3 extends over 14 amino acids. Per germline, CDR1 SGHRS and CDR2 YFSETQ. Trimming shortened V by 2 bases and J by 1 base, and 9 bases separated the two germline ends. Written as DNA, the CDR3 is TGCGCCAGCAGCTTACAGGGCCCGAACACTGAAGCTTTCTTT. Its translation: CASSLQGPNTEAFF.

Only a few counts were recorded for this clone. This chain links TRBV7-8 with TRBJ2-5; tentative D call: TRBD2 (5 bases). This CDR3 is built from 14 residues. V was shortened by 1 base and J by 5 bases, with 11 bases between the two germline ends. The germline gives CDR1 SGHVS, CDR2 FQNEAQ. The CDR3 protein is CASSLDKRRETQYF. DNA of the CDR3: TGTGCCAGCAGCTTAGACAAAAGGAGGGAGACCCAGTACTTC.

This clone was found a few times. The chain joins TRBV18 to TRBJ2-3; 8 bases align to TRBD1. V dropped 7 bases and J dropped 4; count of bases not matched to a gene: 7. Germline CDR1 KGHSH, CDR2 LQKENI. This CDR3 comprises 14 residues. As DNA, the CDR3 is TGTGCCAGCTTAACGGGACAGGTCCCAGATACGCAGTATTTT. Protein product: CASLTGQVPDTQYF.

The rearrangement uses TRBV5-4 and TRBJ2-1; TRBD1 matches at 9 bases. Trimming took 3 bases from V and 7 from J; bases not matched to a gene: 8. The germline V gene encodes CDR1 SGHNT and CDR2 YYREEE (reference sequence). This CDR3 has 15 residues. The CDR3 region has the DNA TGTGCCAGCAGCTCCCGGGACAGGGTGTGGAATGAGCAGTTCTTC. Its protein is CASSSRDRVWNEQFF. The entire variable domain, with the rest obtained from reference TRBV5-4 and TRBJ2-1, is as follows: ETGVTQSPTHLIKTRGQQVTLRCSSQSGHNTVSWYQQALGQGPQFIFQYYREEENGRGNFPPRFSGLQFPNYSSELNVNALELDDSALYLCASSSRDRVWNEQFFGPGTRLTVL.

This clone appeared a few times. The chain recombines TRBV5-1 with TRBJ2-1, with D maybe TRBD2 (6 bases). The CDR3 covers 12 residues. V was cut by 4 bases and J by 6 bases, with 8 bases left in between. The germline gives CDR1 SGHRS, CDR2 YFSETQ. In DNA, the CDR3 is TGCGCCAGCAGCCGGGACTTCAATGAGCAGTTCTTC. This translates into CASSRDFNEQFF.